This T cell receptor (beta chain) is from a study of T cell responses to AZD1222 COVID-19 vaccine. Study-wide context: Second doses were pooled across both intervals (about 4 or about 12 weeks). Study-wide points: Reportedly, close to half of spike-specific TCRs are directed against unmutated variant regions.

Libraries were prepared by immunoSEQ multiplex PCR; TCRdb keeps only in-frame clonotypes and omits some of them. The data hold 95,000 to 100,000 clones, with about 92% observed a single time. As to this clone: As yet, its antigen is unknown.

The sample here was peripheral blood, taken on day 0 of AZD1222 vaccination. The TCR comes from an adult in good health.

In nucleotides, the CDR3 is TGTGCCAGCAGTTTATTAAGAACCGGAAGGAACACTGAAGCTTTCTTT. Translated, it gives CASSLLRTGRNTEAFF. This chain links TRBV27 with TRBJ1-1; D unresolved. The CDR3 loop spans 16 amino acids. The germline V and J ends were trimmed by 1 base and 1 base, with 13 bases remaining between them. Germline values: CDR1 MNHEY, CDR2 SMNVEV (reference sequence).